Presented here are 26 T cell receptor beta chains from one specimen sequenced in a study of T cells in Graves' hyperthyroidism and ophthalmopathy. RNA transcripts were the template for amplifying TCR beta CDR3 regions. HTBI primers were the set used in a first-round RT-PCR of the TCR CDR3. MiXCR was run by TCRdb on the multiplex PCR reads, yielding one entry per CDR3 protein. The sample records around 190,000 distinct CDR3 sequences, approximately 16% being singletons. The sequenced material came from blood. These receptors all come from a woman aged 50 to 60 with Graves' hyperthyroidism.

This clonotype has more than one count but fewer than ten. The V call is TRBV24-1, the J call TRBJ2-1, with TRBD2 as a possible D gene (5 bases). V lost 0 bases and J 0 bases, leaving 8 bases between the germline ends. The CDR3 loop spans 16 amino acids. CDR1 and CDR2 from the germline V gene are KGHDR and SFDVKD. The CDR3 DNA is TGTGCCACCAGTGATTTGTCAGCGGACTCCTACAATGAGCAGTTCTTC. Its protein product is CATSDLSADSYNEQFF.

The chain uses TRBV27 and TRBJ2-7; 10 bases align to TRBD1. V shed 5 bases, J shed 1 base, and the junction held 2 bases outside the gene matches. The germline CDR1 and CDR2 sequences are MNHEY and SMNVEV (reference sequence). The CDR3 is 14 residues long. The CDR3 spells CASSKGQGSYEQYF. CDR3 nucleotide sequence: TGTGCCAGCAGTAAGGGACAGGGGTCCTACGAGCAGTACTTC.

This clonotype was recorded at least ten times. Compared with germline, one end of the junction differs, possibly owing to a read error. The rearrangement joins TRBV5-1 to TRBJ2-5; D is unclear. The germline V gene has CDR1 SGHRS and CDR2 YFSETQ. The CDR3 loop spans 11 amino acids. The CDR3 DNA reads as TGTGCCAGCAGCTTAGAAGAGACCCAGTACTTC. As protein: CASSLEETQYF.

This clonotype was seen many times. V and J are TRBV29-1 and TRBJ1-1; no clear D. The CDR3 has 13 amino acids. Germline loops: CDR1 SQVTM, CDR2 ANQGSEA. V lost 5 bases, J lost 3 bases, and 13 bases lay in between. DNA of the CDR3: TGCAGCGTTCCCGGGGAGGCCTACACTGAAGCTTTCTTT. Protein sequence: CSVPGEAYTEAFF.

In DNA, the CDR3 is TGTGCCACCAGCGGAAGCGGGATAGCGCGGTATGAGCAGTTCTTC. It translates to CATSGSGIARYEQFF. The genes are TRBV24-1 and TRBJ2-1; 7 bases are a match to TRBD2. There are 15 residues in the CDR3. Germline assignment: CDR1 KGHDR and CDR2 SFDVKD. Trimming took 7 bases from V and 8 from J; bases not matched to a gene: 13.

The V call is TRBV28, the J call TRBJ1-2, with D possibly being TRBD1 (5 bases). There are 15 residues in the CDR3. CDR1 MDHEN and CDR2 SYDVKM come from the germline V gene. V lost 7 bases and J 1 base, leaving 16 bases between the germline ends. The CDR3 protein is CASKEGGDFNYGYTF. The DNA for the CDR3 is TGTGCCAGCAAGGAGGGAGGGGATTTTAACTATGGCTACACCTTC.

This clonotype was picked up a small number of times. Possible read error: a much larger clone is one base away. J is TRBJ2-5 and V is TRBV2; 13 bases align to TRBD2. Trimming took 7 bases from V and 7 from J; bases not matched to a gene: 12. The CDR3 spans 16 residues. Per germline, CDR1 SNHLY and CDR2 FYNNEI. The CDR3 DNA sequence: TGTGCCAGCACTGGGACTAGCGGGACATTTTTGGGGACCCAGTACTTC. Protein sequence: CASTGTSGTFLGTQYF.

Ten or more counts support this clonotype. The chain carries TRBV27 and TRBJ1-3; perhaps TRBD1 as D (5 bases). Germline loops: CDR1 MNHEY, CDR2 SMNVEV (reference sequence). CDR3 size: 16 residues. Trimming removed 2 bases from V and 4 bases from J, with 15 bases in between. Written as DNA, the CDR3 is TGTGCCAGCAGTTTAGCTTCCCCCGGGACGGGAAACACCATATATTTT. It translates to CASSLASPGTGNTIYF.

This clonotype was recorded many times. This rearrangement joins TRBV12-5 to TRBJ1-2, with D possibly being TRBD1 (6 bases). The ends were cut back, 7 bases at V and 5 bases at J, with 17 bases in the middle. Germline lookup yields CDR1 LGHNT and CDR2 FRNRAP. This CDR3 has 14 amino acids. CDR3 protein: CASAPGGGAYGYTF. CDR3 sequence (DNA): TGTGCTAGTGCACCTGGAGGGGGGGCGTATGGCTACACCTTC.

In its sample, this clonotype was seen many times. The chain carries TRBV12-3 or TRBV12-4 and TRBJ2-7; TRBD1 is a possible D gene (6 bases). V lost 7 bases to trimming and J lost 0 bases, with 10 bases between them. The CDR3 is made up of 13 amino acids. The CDR3 reads CASKRTDSYEQYF. The CDR3 DNA is TGTGCCAGCAAAAGGACAGACTCCTACGAGCAGTACTTC.

Many counts were recorded for this clonotype. V is TRBV7-3 and J is TRBJ1-1; D might be TRBD1 (6 bases). Trimming removed 1 base from V and 4 bases from J, with 16 bases in between. The length of the CDR3 is 16 residues. Germline V CDR1 and CDR2: SGHTA, FQGTGA. This CDR3 reads CASSLNGGETGTEAFF. In DNA form, the CDR3 reads TGTGCCAGCAGCTTAAACGGGGGCGAAACGGGCACTGAAGCTTTCTTT.

Only a few counts were recorded for this clonotype. The V call is TRBV19, the J call TRBJ1-2, with no clear D. This CDR3 has 13 amino acids. The germline V gene has CDR1 LNHDA and CDR2 SQIVND (reference sequence). Trimming took off 6 bases at V and 4 bases at J, with 12 bases between the two ends. CDR3 region: CASSPGDLYGYTF. CDR3 bases: TGTGCCAGTAGCCCTGGGGATCTCTATGGCTACACCTTC. The full variable domain, completed using reference TRBV19 and TRBJ1-2, is DGGITQSPKYLFRKEGQNVTLSCEQNLNHDAMYWYRQDPGQGLRLIYYSQIVNDFQKGDIAEGYSVSREKKESFPLTVTSAQKNPTAFYLCASSPGDLYGYTFGSGTRLTVV.

The chain combines TRBV19 with TRBJ2-1; the D gene is possibly TRBD2 (5 bases). The DNA end favors TRBJ2-7, so the J call may be wrong. The CDR3 has 13 amino acids. CDR1 is LNHDA and CDR2 is SQIVND in the germline V gene (reference sequence). CDR3 DNA sequence: TGTGCCAGTAGCATACTTGACTACACTGAGCAGTACTTC. Residues: CASSILDYTEQYF.

Only a few counts were recorded for this clonotype. The chain has TRBV18 and TRBJ2-3; D remains ambiguous. Trimming removed 3 bases from V and 5 bases from J, with 21 bases in between. Germline CDR1 KGHSH, CDR2 LQKENI. The CDR3 is 17 residues long. The CDR3 DNA is TGTGCCAGCTCACCCTCGGCCGGGTCTAATACCGGAGATACGCAGTATTTT. It yields the protein CASSPSAGSNTGDTQYF. Full variable domain (remainder filled in from reference TRBV18 and TRBJ2-3): NAGVMQNPRHLVRRRGQEARLRCSPMKGHSHVYWYRQLPEEGLKFMVYLQKENIIDESGMPKERFSAEFPKEGPSILRIQQVVRGDSAAYFCASSPSAGSNTGDTQYFGPGTRLTVL.

Ten or more counts support this clonotype. The chain employs TRBV12-3 or TRBV12-4 and TRBJ2-5, with D tentatively TRBD2 (5 bases). V dropped 3 bases and J dropped 1 base, with 12 bases sitting between them. The CDR3 is 15 residues long. For the CDR3, the DNA is TGTGCCAGCAGTTTTGCAGGAGGCCCCCAAGAGACCCAGTACTTC. It encodes CASSFAGGPQETQYF.

The sample holds many counts of this clonotype. The chain combines TRBV6-1 with TRBJ2-3; D is perhaps TRBD2 (6 bases). Germline assignment: CDR1 MNHNS and CDR2 SASEGT. Trimming removed 2 bases at V and 0 bases at J, with 9 bases between. The CDR3 runs 15 residues. CDR3 residues: CASSELARSTDTQYF. CDR3 bases: TGTGCCAGCAGTGAACTAGCGAGGAGCACAGATACGCAGTATTTT.

Concerning this clonotype itself: A much larger clone lies a single base off, so this may be a read error. Because the CDR3's place on the DNA is in doubt, the DNA is left out and the CDR3 is given as listed by TCRdb. This CDR3 is CASSWGSGSNYGYIF. The V gene is TRBV11-2, the J gene TRBJ1-2; the table's D gene call, TRBD1, was not cross checked with the DNA. The CDR3 adds up to 15 amino acids, both ends counted. Per the germline V gene, CDR1 is SGHAT and CDR2 is FQNNGV.

This clonotype was seen only a few times. This chain uses TRBV19 with TRBJ2-3; 8 positions match TRBD2. Per germline, CDR1 LNHDA and CDR2 SQIVND (reference sequence). This CDR3 has 14 amino acids. With V trimmed by 7 bases and J by 2 bases, 5 bases remained unmatched. The CDR3 DNA reads TGTGCCAGTAAACCGGGACTAGTCACAGATACGCAGTATTTT. Translating it yields CASKPGLVTDTQYF.

The chain has TRBV4-1 and TRBJ1-5; the D gene is possibly TRBD1 (5 bases). The CDR3 contains 15 residues. Trimming removed 0 bases from V and 5 bases from J, with 11 bases in between. The germline CDR1 and CDR2 sequences are MGHRA and YSYEKL. The CDR3 bases are TGCGCCAGCAGCCAAGAGGGGAGGGGTTATCAGCCCCAGCATTTT. It encodes CASSQEGRGYQPQHF.

This clonotype was seen ten or more times. V usage is TRBV2 and J usage is TRBJ2-1; 10 positions match TRBD2. The J segment lost 3 bases and the V segment lost 7 bases, leaving 6 bases of the junction unmatched. CDR1 is SNHLY, CDR2 FYNNEI, per germline. The length of the CDR3 is 15 residues. Written as DNA, the CDR3 is TGTGCCAGCACCTATAGCGGGAGGCTCTACAATGAGCAGTTCTTC. Translation: CASTYSGRLYNEQFF.

The rearrangement joins TRBV7-9 to TRBJ2-7; the match to TRBD1 covers 7 bases. This CDR3 spans 15 amino acids. In germline, CDR1 is SEHNR, CDR2 FQNEAQ (reference sequence). V lost 5 bases to trimming and J lost 2 bases; unmatched junction nucleotides: 9. CDR3 nucleotides: TGTGCCAGCAGCATCACAGGGGAGTTGACCTACGAGCAGTACTTC. It yields the protein CASSITGELTYEQYF.

This clonotype was recorded a few times. The rearrangement links TRBV6-1 to TRBJ1-1, with D perhaps TRBD1 (5 bases). Between the trimmed V and J ends, which lost 7 bases and 7 bases, there was a span of 13 bases. This CDR3 has 12 amino acids. Germline V gene data show CDR1 as MNHNS and CDR2 as SASEGT. The CDR3 DNA reads TGTGCCAGCACCTCCCGGGGGAGTGAAGCTTTCTTT. This codes for CASTSRGSEAFF.

J is TRBJ2-1 and V is TRBV2; 13 nucleotides agree with TRBD2. In germline, CDR1 is SNHLY, CDR2 FYNNEI. Trimming cost V 6 bases and J 7 bases; bases outside gene matches: 3. The CDR3 is 14 residues long. In DNA form, the CDR3 reads TGTGCCAGCAGGCGGACTAGCGGGAGAAATGAGCAGTTCTTC. It codes for CASRRTSGRNEQFF.

In the case of this clonotype: The junction departs from germline at one end; a sequencing error may be responsible. The chain employs TRBV20-1 and TRBJ2-7; 8 bases match TRBD1. CDR3 length: 13 amino acids. Germline V gene data show CDR1 as DFQATT and CDR2 as SNEGSKA (reference sequence). Written as DNA, the CDR3 is TGCAGTGCCAGGACTCCGGGACAGGCTGAGCTGTACTTC. Its protein product is CSARTPGQAELYF.

The chain is built from TRBV12-3 or TRBV12-4 and TRBJ2-1, with TRBD2 matching over 8 bases. The junction had 4 bases not matched to a gene; V was cut back by 7 bases and J by 5 bases. The CDR3 extends over 13 amino acids. CDR3 sequence (DNA): TGTGCCAGCAACCAGCGGGGGCACAATGAGCAGTTCTTC. Protein: CASNQRGHNEQFF.

This clonotype was seen repeatedly, ten times or more. The chain has TRBV28 and TRBJ2-7, with 7 bases aligning to TRBD1. The germline V gene encodes CDR1 MDHEN and CDR2 SYDVKM. The CDR3 spans 15 residues. Trimming took 6 bases from V and 2 from J; bases not matched to a gene: 10. This CDR3 is CASSRPPTGTYEQYF. DNA of the CDR3: TGTGCCAGCAGCCGACCCCCGACAGGGACCTACGAGCAGTACTTC.